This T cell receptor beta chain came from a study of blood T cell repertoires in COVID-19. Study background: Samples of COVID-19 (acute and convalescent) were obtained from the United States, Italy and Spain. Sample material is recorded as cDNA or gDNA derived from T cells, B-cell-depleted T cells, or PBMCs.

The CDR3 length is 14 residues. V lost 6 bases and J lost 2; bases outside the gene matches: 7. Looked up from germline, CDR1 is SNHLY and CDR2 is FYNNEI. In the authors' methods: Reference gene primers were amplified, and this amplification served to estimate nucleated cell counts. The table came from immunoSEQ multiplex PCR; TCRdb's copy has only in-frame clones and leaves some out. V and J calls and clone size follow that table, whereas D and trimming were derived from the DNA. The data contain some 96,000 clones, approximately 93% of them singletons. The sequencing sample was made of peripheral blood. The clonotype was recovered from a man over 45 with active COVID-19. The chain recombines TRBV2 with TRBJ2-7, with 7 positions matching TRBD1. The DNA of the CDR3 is TGTGCCAGCAGCGAAAGACAGGGCCCCTACGAGCAGTACGTC. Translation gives CASSERQGPYEQYV.